This TCR beta chain was documented in a study of T cells and copy number aberrations in small-cell lung cancer. Trimming removed 3 bases at V and 4 bases at J, with 10 bases between. Germline-derived CDR1 and CDR2 are SGHDT and YYEEEE. The CDR3 has 13 residues. Every patient either smoked or had heavy second-hand smoke exposure. Here immunoSEQ multiplex PCR was the method, and the copy in TCRdb shows in-frame clones only, minus some. The profile shows some 2,500 clones, 70% to 85% of them singletons. This receptor was taken from a man in his 60s with small cell lung cancer. Sequencing was carried out using normal tissue next to the tumor. V is TRBV5-6 and J is TRBJ1-2; D is unresolved. The CDR3 loop reads CASSYGLSYGYTF. The CDR3 DNA reads as TGTGCCAGCAGCTACGGACTGTCCTATGGCTACACCTTC.